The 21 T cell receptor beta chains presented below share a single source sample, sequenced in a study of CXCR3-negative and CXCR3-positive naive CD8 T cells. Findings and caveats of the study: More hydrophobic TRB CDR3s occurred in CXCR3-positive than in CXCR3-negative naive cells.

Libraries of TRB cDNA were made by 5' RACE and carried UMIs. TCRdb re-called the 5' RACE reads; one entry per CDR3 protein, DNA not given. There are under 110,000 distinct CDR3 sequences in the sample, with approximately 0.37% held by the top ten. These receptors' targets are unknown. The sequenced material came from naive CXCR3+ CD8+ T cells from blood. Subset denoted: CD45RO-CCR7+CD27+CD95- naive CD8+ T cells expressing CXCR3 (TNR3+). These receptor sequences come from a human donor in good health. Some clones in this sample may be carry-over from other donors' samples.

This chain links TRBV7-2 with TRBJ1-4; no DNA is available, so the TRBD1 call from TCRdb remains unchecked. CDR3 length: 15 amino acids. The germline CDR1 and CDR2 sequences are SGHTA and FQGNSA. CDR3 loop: CASSSRTATNEKLFF.

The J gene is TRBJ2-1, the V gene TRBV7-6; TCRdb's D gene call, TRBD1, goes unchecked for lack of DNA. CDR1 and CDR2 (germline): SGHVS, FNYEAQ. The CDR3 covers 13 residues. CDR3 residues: CASSPSGGNEQFF.

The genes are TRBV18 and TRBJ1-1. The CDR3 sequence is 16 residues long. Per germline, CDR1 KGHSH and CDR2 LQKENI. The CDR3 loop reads CASSPQGGETNTEAFF.

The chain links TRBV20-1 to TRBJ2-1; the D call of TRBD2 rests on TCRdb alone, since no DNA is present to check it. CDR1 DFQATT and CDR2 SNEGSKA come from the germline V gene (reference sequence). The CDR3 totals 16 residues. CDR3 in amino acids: CSARDWTSDAYNEQFF.

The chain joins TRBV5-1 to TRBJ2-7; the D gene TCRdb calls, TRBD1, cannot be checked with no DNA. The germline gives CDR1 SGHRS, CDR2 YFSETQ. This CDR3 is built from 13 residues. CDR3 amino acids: CASSAQGYYEQYF.

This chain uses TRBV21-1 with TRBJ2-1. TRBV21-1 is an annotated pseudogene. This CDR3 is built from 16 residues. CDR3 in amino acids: CASSKKAGLWDNEQFF.

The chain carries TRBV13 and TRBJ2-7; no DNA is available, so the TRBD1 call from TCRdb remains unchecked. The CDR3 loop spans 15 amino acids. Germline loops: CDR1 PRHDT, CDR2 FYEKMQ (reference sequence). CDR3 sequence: CASSDEGQGAYEQYF. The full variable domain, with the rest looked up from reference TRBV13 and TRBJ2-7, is AAGVIQSPRHLIKEKRETATLKCYPIPRHDTVYWYQQGPGQDPQFLISFYEKMQSDKGSIPDRFSAQQFSDYHSELNMSSLELGDSALYFCASSDEGQGAYEQYFGPGTRLTVT.

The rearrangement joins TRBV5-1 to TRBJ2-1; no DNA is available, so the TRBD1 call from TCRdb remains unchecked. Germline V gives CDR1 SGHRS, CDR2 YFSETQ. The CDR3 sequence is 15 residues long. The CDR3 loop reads CASSDPGRSNNEQFF.

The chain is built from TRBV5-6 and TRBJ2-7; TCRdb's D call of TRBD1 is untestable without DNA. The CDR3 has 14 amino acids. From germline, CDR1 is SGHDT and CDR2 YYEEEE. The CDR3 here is CASSSWTGDYEQYF.

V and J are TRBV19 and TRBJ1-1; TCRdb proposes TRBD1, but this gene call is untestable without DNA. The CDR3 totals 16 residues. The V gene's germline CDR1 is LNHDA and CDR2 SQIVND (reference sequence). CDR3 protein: CASSRPVGGMNTEAFF.

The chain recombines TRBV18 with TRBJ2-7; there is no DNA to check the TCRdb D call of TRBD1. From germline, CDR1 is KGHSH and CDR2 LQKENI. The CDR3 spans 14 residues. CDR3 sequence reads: CASSPSDRIHEQYF.

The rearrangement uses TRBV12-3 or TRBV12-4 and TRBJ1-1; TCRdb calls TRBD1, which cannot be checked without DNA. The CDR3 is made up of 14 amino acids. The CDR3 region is CASSSSGGNTEAFF.

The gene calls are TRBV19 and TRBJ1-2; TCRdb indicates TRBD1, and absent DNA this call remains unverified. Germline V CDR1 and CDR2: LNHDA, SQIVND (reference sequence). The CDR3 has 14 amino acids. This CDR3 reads CASSPGTATYGYTF.

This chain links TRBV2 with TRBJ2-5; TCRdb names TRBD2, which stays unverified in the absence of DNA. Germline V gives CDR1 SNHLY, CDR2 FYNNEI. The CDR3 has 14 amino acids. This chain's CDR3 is CASSELAGQETQYF.

The CDR3 reads CASGYTSNQPQHF. The genes are TRBV21-1 and TRBJ1-5. TRBV21-1 is a recognized pseudogene. The CDR3 sequence is 13 residues long.

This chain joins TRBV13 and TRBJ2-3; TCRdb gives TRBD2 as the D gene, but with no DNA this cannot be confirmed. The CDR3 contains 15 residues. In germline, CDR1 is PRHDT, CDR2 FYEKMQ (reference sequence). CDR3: CASSLGARSTDTQYF.

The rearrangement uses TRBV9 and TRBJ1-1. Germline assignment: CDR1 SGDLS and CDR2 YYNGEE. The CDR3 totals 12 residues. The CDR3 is CASSGQGAEAFF.

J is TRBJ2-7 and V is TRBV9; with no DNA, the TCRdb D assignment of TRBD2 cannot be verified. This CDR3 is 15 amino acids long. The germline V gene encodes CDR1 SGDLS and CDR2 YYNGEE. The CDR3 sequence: CASSEGPFRGYEQYF.

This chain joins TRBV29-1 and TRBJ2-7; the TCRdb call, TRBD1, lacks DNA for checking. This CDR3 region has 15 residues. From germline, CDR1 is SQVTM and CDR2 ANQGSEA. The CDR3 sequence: CSVEDGGQGPYEQYF.

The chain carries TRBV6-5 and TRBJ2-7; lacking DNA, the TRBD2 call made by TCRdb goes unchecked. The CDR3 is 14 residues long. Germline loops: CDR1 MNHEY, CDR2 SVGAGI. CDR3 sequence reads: CASSQGLAGYEQYF.

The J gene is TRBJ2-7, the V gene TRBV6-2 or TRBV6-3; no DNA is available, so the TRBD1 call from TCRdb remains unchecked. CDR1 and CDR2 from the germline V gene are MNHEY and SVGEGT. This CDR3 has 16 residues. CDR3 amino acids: CASSTPVQGKTYEQYF.